The entry that follows covers one T cell receptor beta chain sequence. The antigen is unknown. Germline CDR1 and CDR2: LGHNA and YSLEER. The CDR3 length is 16 residues. J was trimmed by 0 bases and V by 1 base; bases with no gene match: 4. This sample was taken from a study of response to subunit inactivated influenza vaccine. Study conclusions and caveats: Researchers suggested that each seasonal influenza vaccination recruits few new T cells.

TCRdb redid the calling of the RT-PCR reads with MiXCR, one entry per CDR3 protein. In the table there are about 530,000 distinct CDR3 sequences, over 10% of which are singletons. Sequencing was performed on PBMCs from blood, taken roughly 45 days after vaccination. The source of this sequence is a man aged 50 or older who received an inactivated influenza vaccine. The V gene is TRBV4-3, the J gene TRBJ2-3; 7 positions match TRBD1. The CDR3 nucleotides are TGCGCCAGCAGCCAAGCCCGGGACAGCAGCACAGATACGCAGTATTTT. It translates to CASSQARDSSTDTQYF.